These 18 T cell receptor beta chains came from one sample sequenced in a study of human T cells and chemical hapten exposure. This sample's time point: patch test 1, 2 weeks after DPC sensitization. Treatment here: therapeutic diphenylcyclopropenone sensitization with weekly scalp DPC. One entry per CDR3 protein results from TCRdb running MiXCR on the RACE reads. The repertoire holds approximately 74,000 distinct CDR3 sequences, with around a third as singletons. Here the sequenced sample was whole blood, taken in connection with sensitization to the hapten diphenylcyclopropenone (DPC). The receptors derive from a man aged 35-49 years with alopecia areata. Some clones in this sample may be carry-over from other donors' samples.

The CDR3 DNA sequence: TGTGCCAGCAGCTCTGGGGGGGGGAGGGACGAGCAGTACTTC. This codes for CASSSGGGRDEQYF. This chain uses TRBV7-6 with TRBJ2-7; 7 positions match TRBD2. Per the germline V gene, CDR1 is SGHVS and CDR2 is FNYEAQ. V shed 4 bases, J shed 5 bases, and the junction held 8 bases outside the gene matches. The CDR3 covers 14 residues.

This chain joins TRBV7-9 and TRBJ2-3; D call uncertain. The V and J ends lost 3 bases and 2 bases respectively, with 6 bases between them. CDR3 length: 13 amino acids. Germline V gene data show CDR1 as SEHNR and CDR2 as FQNEAQ (reference sequence). CDR3 sequence (DNA): TGTGCCAGCAGCTTTCCCACCACAGATACGCAGTATTTT. This translates into CASSFPTTDTQYF.

The chain is built from TRBV6-6 and TRBJ2-5, with 8 bases aligning to TRBD2. The length of the CDR3 is 16 residues. V lost 6 bases to trimming and J lost 5 bases; unmatched junction nucleotides: 14. CDR1 MNHNY and CDR2 SVGAGI come from the germline V gene (reference sequence). CDR3 in amino acids: CASSFPWSGSAETQYF. In DNA, the CDR3 is TGTGCCAGCAGCTTCCCGTGGAGCGGGAGTGCTGAGACCCAGTACTTC.

The CDR3 reads CASSLDRGTDTQYF. Here the CDR3 DNA reads TGTGCCAGCAGTTTAGACAGGGGGACAGATACGCAGTATTTT. J is TRBJ2-3 and V is TRBV12-3 or TRBV12-4, with 8 bases identical to TRBD1. CDR3 length equals 14 residues. Unmatched junction bases numbered 0, after V lost 1 base and J lost 3 bases.

The chain is built from TRBV4-1 and TRBJ2-1; D possibly corresponds to TRBD2 (6 bases). Germline-derived CDR1 and CDR2 are MGHRA and YSYEKL. This CDR3 is 17 amino acids long. The V end was cut by 0 bases, the J end by 0 bases, with 12 bases between. This CDR3 is CASSQDRRGHSYNEQFF. DNA of the CDR3: TGCGCCAGCAGCCAAGATCGGAGGGGTCACTCCTACAATGAGCAGTTCTTC.

This clonotype was found a few times. J is TRBJ2-3 and V is TRBV5-1, with 8 positions matching TRBD1. The germline V gene encodes CDR1 SGHRS and CDR2 YFSETQ. V lost 4 bases, J lost 2 bases, and 6 bases stayed unmatched. The CDR3 covers 15 residues. CDR3 amino acids: CASSQGQGYTDTQYF. CDR3 nucleotides: TGCGCCAGCAGCCAAGGACAGGGCTACACAGATACGCAGTATTTT.

The CDR3 nucleotides are TGTGCCACCAGCCCCCTCCCAGCGGGAGACCAGTACTTC. It yields the protein CATSPLPAGDQYF. This sequence joins TRBV15 and TRBJ2-5, with TRBD2 identical over 8 bases. There are 13 residues in the CDR3. The germline V gene encodes CDR1 LNHNV and CDR2 YYDKDF (reference sequence). V gave up 5 bases and J gave up 10 bases; unmatched junction bases: 9.

This clonotype has a single count. This sequence joins TRBV27 and TRBJ2-7; 10 positions agree with TRBD2. CDR3 size: 15 residues. J lost 5 bases, V lost 1 base, and 5 bases had no gene match. CDR1 MNHEY and CDR2 SMNVEV come from the germline V gene (reference sequence). The CDR3 region is CASSLFSGRTHEQYF. The CDR3 DNA sequence: TGTGCCAGCAGTTTATTTAGCGGGAGGACCCACGAGCAGTACTTC.

V is TRBV6-6 and J is TRBJ2-7; possibly TRBD1 or TRBD2 for D (5 bases each). The CDR3 loop spans 14 amino acids. V gave up 6 bases and J gave up 6 bases, with 18 bases separating them. Germline assignment: CDR1 MNHNY and CDR2 SVGAGI (reference sequence). The CDR3 nucleotides read TGTGCCAGCAGCCCGTTGGGGTTTGGGGGCGAGCAGTACTTC. Translation gives CASSPLGFGGEQYF.

This clonotype was detected only a few times. This sequence joins TRBV28 and TRBJ2-1, with 13 bases identical to TRBD2. This CDR3 comprises 15 residues. V shed 5 bases and J 9 bases; nucleotides not matched to a gene: 7. Germline V gene lookup returns CDR1 MDHEN and CDR2 SYDVKM. CDR3 nucleotide sequence: TGTGCCAGCAGTACAAGGACTAGCGGGAGCACTGAGCAGTTCTTC. Translating gives CASSTRTSGSTEQFF.

This clonotype was recorded a few times. The V call is TRBV28, the J call TRBJ2-7; D perhaps matches TRBD1 (6 bases). Germline V gives CDR1 MDHEN, CDR2 SYDVKM. The CDR3 contains 14 residues. Trimming left V 6 bases short and J 6 bases short, with 18 bases between. The CDR3 region is CASSHPQGTREQYF. The CDR3 nucleotides read TGTGCCAGCAGCCACCCCCAGGGGACGCGCGAGCAGTACTTC.

V usage is TRBV6-5 and J usage is TRBJ2-5; 11 bases fit TRBD2. The CDR3 totals 15 residues. Per germline, CDR1 MNHEY and CDR2 SVGAGI. The V gene end was trimmed by 6 bases and the J gene end by 5 bases; junction bases not matched to a gene: 8. The CDR3 spells CASSLSGRAYETQYF. CDR3 DNA sequence: TGTGCCAGCAGCCTTAGCGGGAGGGCCTATGAGACCCAGTACTTC.

This clonotype has a handful of counts. This chain connects TRBV5-6 to TRBJ2-5; no definite D call. CDR1 is SGHDT and CDR2 is YYEEEE in the germline V gene. The CDR3 is 15 amino acids. V was shortened by 2 bases and J by 4 bases, with 15 bases between the two germline ends. CDR3 nucleotide sequence: TGTGCCAGCAGCTTCAGTCAGTTCGGTGGAGAGACCCAGTACTTC. Encoded protein: CASSFSQFGGETQYF.

The chain links TRBV12-3 or TRBV12-4 to TRBJ2-2; D is tentatively TRBD1 or TRBD2 (5 bases each). Trimming cost V 3 bases and J 6 bases, with 11 bases left between them. The CDR3 spans 14 residues. The CDR3 region has the DNA TGTGCCAGCAGTTTGGGGGAGCGCGCCGGGGAGCTGTTTTTT. This translates into CASSLGERAGELFF.

The chain employs TRBV20-1 and TRBJ2-2; D may correspond to TRBD1 or TRBD2 (6 bases each). The CDR3 runs 17 residues. Trimming cost V 0 bases and J 0 bases, with 14 bases left between them. In germline, CDR1 is DFQATT, CDR2 SNEGSKA (reference sequence). The CDR3 DNA is TGCAGTGCTAGAGATTACACCGGGGGCACGAACACCGGGGAGCTGTTTTTT. Amino acid sequence: CSARDYTGGTNTGELFF.

V is TRBV12-3 or TRBV12-4 and J is TRBJ2-5; D gene uncertain. V lost 6 bases and J 5 bases, leaving 16 bases between the germline ends. The CDR3 totals 14 residues. CDR3 nucleotide sequence: TGTGCCAGCAGCCCAGGCGTTATGGGGGAGACCCAGTACTTC. Encoded protein: CASSPGVMGETQYF.

This clonotype was observed at least ten times. This chain's CDR3 is CSASNRDLQFF. Written as DNA, the CDR3 is TGCAGCGCCTCTAACCGGGACCTCCAGTTCTTC. The chain employs TRBV29-1 and TRBJ2-1; D is possibly TRBD1 or TRBD2 (5 bases each). The CDR3 covers 11 residues. V gave up 7 bases and J gave up 13 bases, with 17 bases separating them. CDR1 is SQVTM and CDR2 is ANQGSEA in the germline V gene.

V usage is TRBV20-1 and J usage is TRBJ2-7; D ambiguous. Germline V gene sequence: CDR1 DFQATT, CDR2 SNEGSKA (reference sequence). The length of the CDR3 is 13 residues. Trimming cost V 1 base and J 0 bases, with 7 bases left between them. In DNA, the CDR3 is TGCAGTGCTAGAGCTGTTAGCTCCTACGAGCAGTACTTC. Residues: CSARAVSSYEQYF.